This T cell receptor beta chain was recorded in a study of CD8+ T cells in alopecia areata. The CDR3 is 11 amino acids. The V gene's germline CDR1 is SEHNR and CDR2 FQNEAQ (reference sequence). Trimming cost V 5 bases and J 4 bases, with 5 bases left between them. Treatment denoted: oral pan-JAK inhibitor, 5-10 mg twice daily. Extracted RNA was reverse transcribed, and the resulting cDNA served as sequencing template. The repertoire was sequenced with immunoSEQ multiplex PCR; TCRdb's copy has only in-frame clones and lacks some. Of around 300,000 clones detected, over 45% appear once; the ten largest clones hold 0.75% to 0.95%.

The chain is built from TRBV7-9 and TRBJ2-5; D gene unclear. Source: CD4+ T cells sorted from blood, taken around week 52, from a patient treated with tofacitinib. The clonotype was recovered from a human donor with alopecia areata. CDR3 protein: CASSGTETQYF. DNA of the CDR3: TGTGCCAGCAGCGGAACAGAGACCCAGTACTTC.